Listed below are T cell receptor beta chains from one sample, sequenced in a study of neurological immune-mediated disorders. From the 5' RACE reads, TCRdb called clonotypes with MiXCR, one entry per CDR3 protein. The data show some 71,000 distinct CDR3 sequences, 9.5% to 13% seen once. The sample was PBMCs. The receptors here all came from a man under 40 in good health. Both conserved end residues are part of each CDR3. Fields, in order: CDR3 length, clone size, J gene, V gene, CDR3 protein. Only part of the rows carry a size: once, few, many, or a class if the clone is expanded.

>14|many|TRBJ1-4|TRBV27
CASSNRGGNEKLFF
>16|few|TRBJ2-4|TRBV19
CASKVEGSGAKNIQYF
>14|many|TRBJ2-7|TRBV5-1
CASSLGGAGGPQYF
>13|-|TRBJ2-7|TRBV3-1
CASRPGTSSEQYF
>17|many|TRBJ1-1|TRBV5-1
CASSFKTTGTGFTEAFF
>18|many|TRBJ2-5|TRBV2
CASRARLLAGDPGRTQYF
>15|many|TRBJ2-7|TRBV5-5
CASSWTGGEAYEQYF
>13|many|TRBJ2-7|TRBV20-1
CSAVSGAIYEQYF
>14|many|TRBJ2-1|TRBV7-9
CASSLSLGGNEQFF
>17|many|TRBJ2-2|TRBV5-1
CASSSGLAGVADGELFF
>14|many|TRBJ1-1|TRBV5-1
CASSLGDARTEAFF
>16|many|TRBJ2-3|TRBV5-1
CASSLAADTSTDTQYF
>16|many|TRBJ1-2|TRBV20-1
CSASIRDIRHNYGYTF
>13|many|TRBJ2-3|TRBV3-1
CASSQGRADTQYF
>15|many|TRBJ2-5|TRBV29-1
CSVNPAVAGEETQYF
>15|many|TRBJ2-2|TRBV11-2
CASSLGQGGGGELFF
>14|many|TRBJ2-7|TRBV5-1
CASSLAAGDYEQYF
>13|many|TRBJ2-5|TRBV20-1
CSATSRGQETQYF
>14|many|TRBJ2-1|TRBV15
CATSSGSSYNEQFF
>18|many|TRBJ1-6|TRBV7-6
CASSLRVTGGRDNSPLHF
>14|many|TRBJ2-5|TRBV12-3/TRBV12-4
CASSTRDLGETQYF
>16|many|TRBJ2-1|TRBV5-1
CASSPLTSGSYNEQFF
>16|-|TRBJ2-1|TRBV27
CASSPRAGPSYNEQFF
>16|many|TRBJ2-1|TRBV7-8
CASSFSLAGGNNEQFF
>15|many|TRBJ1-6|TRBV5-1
CASSRSAAYNSPLHF
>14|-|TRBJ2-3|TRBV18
CASSRTGWFDTQYF
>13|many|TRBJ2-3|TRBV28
CASSLKSTDTQYF
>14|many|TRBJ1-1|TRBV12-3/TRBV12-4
CASSFIRGNTEAFF
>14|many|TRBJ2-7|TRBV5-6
CASSPSGGPYEQYF
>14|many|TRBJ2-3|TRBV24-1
CATSDASGVAGQYF
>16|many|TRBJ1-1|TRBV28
CASSRGQGAGNTEAFF
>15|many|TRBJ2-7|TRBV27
CASSTGLARAYEQYF
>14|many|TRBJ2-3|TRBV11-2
CASTLGMFGDTQYF
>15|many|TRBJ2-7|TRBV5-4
CASSRGTAGAYEQYF
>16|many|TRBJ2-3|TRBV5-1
CASSLPGGRGTDTQYF
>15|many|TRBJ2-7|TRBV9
CASSVDAQASYEQYF
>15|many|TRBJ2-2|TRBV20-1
CSARPGNANTGELFF
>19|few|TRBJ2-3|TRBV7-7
CASSPNYLFGLGGTDTQYF
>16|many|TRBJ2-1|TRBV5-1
CASSLGSSGRHNEQFF
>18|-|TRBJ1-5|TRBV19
CASSMAGGQLASNQPQHF
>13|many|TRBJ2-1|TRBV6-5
CATWAGGGNEQFF
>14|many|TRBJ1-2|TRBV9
CASSAGTGVYGYTF
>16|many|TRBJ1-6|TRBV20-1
CSARERQGTYNSPLHF
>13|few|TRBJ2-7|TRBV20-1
CSASGTSLSEQYF
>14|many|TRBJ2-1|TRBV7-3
CASSFGVAYNEQFF
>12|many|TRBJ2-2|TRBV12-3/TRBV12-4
CASSLVPGELFF
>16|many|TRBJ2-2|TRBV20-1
CSAPSGAGSGGGELFF
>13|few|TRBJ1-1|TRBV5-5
CASSLDRNTEAFF
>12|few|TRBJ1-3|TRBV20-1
CSARTSGNTIYF
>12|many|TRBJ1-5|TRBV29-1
CSVGDVNQPQHF